These 5 T cell receptor beta chains were sequenced from one sample in a study of T cell clonotyping in hematopoietic cell transplantation. Sequencing used immunoSEQ multiplex PCR; TCRdb keeps in-frame clones, though not all of them. Among 65,000 to 75,000 clones listed, approximately 94% were seen once. Sequencing was done on a sample of peripheral blood mononuclear cells. The source of these receptors is a man aged 50 to 59 in good health. Some clones in this sample may be carry-over from other donors' samples.

This clone was seen once. The chain employs TRBV10-1 and TRBJ2-6, with a possible D match to TRBD1 (5 bases). Germline CDR1 WNHNN, CDR2 SYGVQD (reference sequence). Trimming shortened V by 2 bases and J by 0 bases, and 11 bases separated the two germline ends. This CDR3 spans 17 amino acids. For the CDR3, the DNA is TGCGCCAGCAGTGAGGCAGGGCCCCGCTCTGGGGCCAACGTCCTGACTTTC. This sequence encodes CASSEAGPRSGANVLTF.

V gene TRBV5-1 combines with J gene TRBJ1-3, with D perhaps TRBD1 (5 bases). Germline-derived CDR1 and CDR2 are SGHRS and YFSETQ. V was trimmed by 4 bases and J by 0 bases, leaving 14 bases between them. The CDR3 is made up of 16 amino acids. CDR3 sequence (DNA): TGCGCCAGCAGCACGGCCGGACACAGCTCTGGAAACACCATATATTTT. As protein: CASSTAGHSSGNTIYF.

The chain couples TRBV5-1 to TRBJ2-3, with TRBD2 matching over 13 bases. Losses at the gene ends were 4 bases for V and 4 bases for J; bases not matched to a gene: 3. The germline V gene encodes CDR1 SGHRS and CDR2 YFSETQ. This CDR3 has 15 amino acids. The CDR3 coding sequence is TGCGCCAGCAGCGCCGGGACTAGCGGGGCAGATACGCAGTATTTT. Translation gives CASSAGTSGADTQYF.

The chain is built from TRBV29-1 and TRBJ2-2; D possibly uses TRBD1 or TRBD2 (5 bases each). The V and J ends lost 4 bases and 7 bases respectively, with 7 bases between them. From germline, CDR1 is SQVTM and CDR2 ANQGSEA. The CDR3 extends over 11 amino acids. Here the CDR3 reads CSVGDDGELFF. The CDR3 coding sequence is TGCAGCGTTGGGGACGACGGGGAGCTGTTTTTT.

The chain carries TRBV27 and TRBJ1-1, with 11 bases fitting TRBD1. Per the germline V gene, CDR1 is MNHEY and CDR2 is SMNVEV (reference sequence). The V gene end was trimmed by 4 bases and the J gene end by 5 bases; junction bases not matched to a gene: 3. This CDR3 comprises 14 residues. The CDR3 protein is CASSSGTGGTEAFF. As DNA, the CDR3 is TGTGCCAGCAGTTCTGGGACAGGGGGTACTGAAGCTTTCTTT.